This T cell receptor beta chain was captured by sequencing in a study of CD8 T cells in Susac syndrome (dated by TCRdb to the late 2010s). About the investigation overall: The study used repertoire sequencing to test whether antigen drove CD8+ T cell activation and differentiation in Susac syndrome. The clonality of the CD8+ T cell repertoire was compared across about a dozen healthy donors, roughly 14 Susac syndrome patients and under 18 multiple sclerosis patients.

RNA was extracted using the RNeasy kit, and roughly 0.5 to 1 ug of the RNA was reverse transcribed with random hexamers. The immunoSEQ multiplex PCR assay, which covers 54 Vbeta and 13 Jbeta segments, was used to amplify TCR beta CDR3 regions. Bias from PCR amplification was corrected by using a synthetic template baseline for primer optimization and for computational correction. In the source study's methods: Reads were annotated to V, D and J genes according to IMGT and were analyzed with immunoSEQ Analyzer, with only productive sequences retained. Clonality was calculated as one minus the Shannon entropy normalized by log2 of the number of productive unique sequences. For each patient and control, public and private clones were evaluated among the 100 most prevalent clones. Clones were defined as Susac-specific when absent from the healthy and MS cohorts, from over 950 published viral clones and from other ImmuneACCESS disease sequences. TCRdb took the public reads, trimmed them with fastp at Q25, ran MiXCR for clone calling and kept in-frame beta chains. Here each entry gathers all rows of one CDR3 protein and keeps the most common genes and DNA. V and J calls and clone size were set by TCRdb, not the authors. The sample table holds about 89,000 distinct CDR3 sequences, of which about 93% were seen once. The ten biggest clones cover approximately 0.31% of the sample.

V is reduced by 4 bases and J by 2 bases, leaving a spacing of 13 bases between them. CDR1 is given as LNHDA and CDR2 as SQIVND, both from the germline V gene (reference sequence). From the cysteine up to the phenylalanine, the CDR3 has a length of 15 residues. Only CDR3 DNA is held: 45 bases, read in frame from base 1. Of note for this clonotype: The specificity of this receptor is unknown. One base away there is no much larger clone; base qualities are not given.

Peripheral blood CD8+ and CD4+ T cells from healthy donors, Susac syndrome patients and multiple sclerosis patients were profiled by high-throughput TCR beta sequencing. Healthy donors were age- and sex-matched controls. CD8+ TEMRA cells were enriched by FACS, while bulk CD8+ and CD4+ T cells were purified by magnetic negative isolation. Blood was collected in EDTA tubes and processed within 24 hours, with PBMCs isolated through density gradient centrifugation. PBMCs destined for TCR sequencing were cryopreserved in liquid nitrogen and later thawed in a 37 °C water bath. A purity of at least 90% was achieved for sorted or isolated CD4+, CD8+ and CD8+ TEMRA cells. What the research found in general, with its limitations: The TCR sequencing and HLA analysis was acknowledged to have included a relatively small number of individuals.

The source of this sequence is a human donor in good health. The material sequenced was CD8+ T cells from PBMCs. The rearranged segments are TRBV19 and TRBJ2-3; the D segment could be TRBD2, given 6 matching bases. The DNA reads as follows: TGTGCCAGTAGTAGCTCGGGACTCCACACAGATACGCAGTATTTT. The translation is CASSSSGLHTDTQYF.